Described below is a single T cell receptor beta chain sequence and its context. This sample stems from a study of low-dose radiotherapy and immunotherapy resistance in tumors. In germline, CDR1 is DFQATT, CDR2 SNEGSKA (reference sequence). The CDR3 consists of 14 residues. V lost 0 bases, J lost 7 bases, and 13 bases lay in between. This sample's time point: before trial treatment. First-strand cDNA relied on TRAV- and TRBV-specific primers spanning alpha and beta chains. TCRs were amplified for approximately 21 PCR cycles with a constant-region primer and V-primer adapter. The mRNA that was isolated underwent amplification by in vitro transcription. TCRdb itself ran the reads through MiXCR, one entry per CDR3 protein. Of under 90,000 distinct CDR3 sequences listed, 18% are singletons.

The J gene is TRBJ1-5, the V gene TRBV20-1, with D uncertain. The clonotype originates from a male donor with prostate cancer. The material was PBMCs, obtained before treatment. The CDR3 sequence is CSARDRAASQPQHF. CDR3 DNA: TGCAGTGCTAGAGATCGGGCGGCGAGCCAGCCCCAGCATTTT.